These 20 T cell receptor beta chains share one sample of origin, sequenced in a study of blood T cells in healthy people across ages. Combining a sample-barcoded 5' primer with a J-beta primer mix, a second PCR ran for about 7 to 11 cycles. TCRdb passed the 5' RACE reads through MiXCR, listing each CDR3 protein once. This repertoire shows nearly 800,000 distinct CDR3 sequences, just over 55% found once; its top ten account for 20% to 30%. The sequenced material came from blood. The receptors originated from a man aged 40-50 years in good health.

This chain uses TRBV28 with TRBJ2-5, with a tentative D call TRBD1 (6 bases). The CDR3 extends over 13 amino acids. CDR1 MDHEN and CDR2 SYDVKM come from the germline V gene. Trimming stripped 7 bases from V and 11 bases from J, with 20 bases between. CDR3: CASKSATGNEQYF. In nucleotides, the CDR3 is TGTGCCAGCAAATCTGCTACAGGGAATGAGCAGTACTTC.

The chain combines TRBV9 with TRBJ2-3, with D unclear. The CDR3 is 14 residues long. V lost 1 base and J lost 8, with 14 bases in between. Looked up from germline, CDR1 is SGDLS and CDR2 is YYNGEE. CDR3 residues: CASSVTDAIGTQYF. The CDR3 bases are TGTGCCAGCAGCGTAACTGACGCCATTGGTACGCAGTATTTT.

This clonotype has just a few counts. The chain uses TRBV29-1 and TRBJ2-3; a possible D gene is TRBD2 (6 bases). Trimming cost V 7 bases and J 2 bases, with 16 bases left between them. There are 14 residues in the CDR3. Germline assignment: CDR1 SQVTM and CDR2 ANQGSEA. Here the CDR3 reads CSAGISGLTDTQYF. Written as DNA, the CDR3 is TGCAGCGCCGGTATTAGCGGCCTCACAGATACGCAGTATTTT.

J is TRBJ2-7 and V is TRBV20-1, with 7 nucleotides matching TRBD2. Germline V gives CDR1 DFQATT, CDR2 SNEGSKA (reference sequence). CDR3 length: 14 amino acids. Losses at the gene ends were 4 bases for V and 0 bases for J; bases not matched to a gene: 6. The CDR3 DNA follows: TGCAGTGCTAACGCCGGGACTAACTCCTACGAGCAGTACTTC. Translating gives CSANAGTNSYEQYF.

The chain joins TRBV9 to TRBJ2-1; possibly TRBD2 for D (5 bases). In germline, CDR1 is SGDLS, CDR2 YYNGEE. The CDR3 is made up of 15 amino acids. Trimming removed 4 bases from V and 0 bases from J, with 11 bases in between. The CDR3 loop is CASSSEGNSYNEQFF. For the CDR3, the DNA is TGTGCCAGCAGCTCAGAGGGTAACTCCTACAATGAGCAGTTCTTC.

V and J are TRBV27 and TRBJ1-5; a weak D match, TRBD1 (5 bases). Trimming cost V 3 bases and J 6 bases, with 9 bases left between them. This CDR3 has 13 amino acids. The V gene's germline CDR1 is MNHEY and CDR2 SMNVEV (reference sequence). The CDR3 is CASSFRESQPQHF. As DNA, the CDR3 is TGTGCCAGCAGTTTCAGGGAGAGTCAGCCCCAGCATTTT.

DNA for the CDR3: TGTGCCAGCAGTGCACAGCCGGGACAGTCGAACAATGAGCAGTTCTTC. Translation gives CASSAQPGQSNNEQFF. The gene calls are TRBV6-1 and TRBJ2-1, with TRBD1 matching 7 bases. This CDR3 is built from 16 residues. Germline V gene sequence: CDR1 MNHNS, CDR2 SASEGT. V shed 4 bases and J 5 bases; nucleotides not matched to a gene: 11.

CDR3 residues: CASRGVGYQETQYF. Here the CDR3 DNA reads TGTGCCAGCAGGGGAGTGGGCTACCAAGAGACCCAGTACTTC. The chain uses TRBV2 and TRBJ2-5; TRBD2 might be the D (5 bases). The germline CDR1 and CDR2 sequences are SNHLY and FYNNEI. Trimming removed 6 bases from V and 0 bases from J, with 11 bases in between. CDR3 size: 14 residues. Based on the CDR3 plus reference TRBV2 and TRBJ2-5, the full variable domain is EPEVTQTPSHQVTQMGQEVILRCVPISNHLYFYWYRQILGQKVEFLVSFYNNEISEKSEIFDDQFSVERPDGSNFTLKIRSTKLEDSAMYFCASRGVGYQETQYFGPGTRLLVL.

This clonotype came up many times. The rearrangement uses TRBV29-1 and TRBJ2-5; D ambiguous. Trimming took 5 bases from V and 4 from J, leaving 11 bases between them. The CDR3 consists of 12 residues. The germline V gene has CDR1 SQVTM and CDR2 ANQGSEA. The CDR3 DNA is TGCAGCGTTATACTTGGCGGAGAGACCCAGTACTTC. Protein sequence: CSVILGGETQYF.

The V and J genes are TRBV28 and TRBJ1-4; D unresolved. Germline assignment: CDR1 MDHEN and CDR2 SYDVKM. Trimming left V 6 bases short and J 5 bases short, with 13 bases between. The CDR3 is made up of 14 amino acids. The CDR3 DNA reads TGTGCCAGCAGAGATACCGTCCTGAATGAAAAACTGTTTTTT. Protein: CASRDTVLNEKLFF.

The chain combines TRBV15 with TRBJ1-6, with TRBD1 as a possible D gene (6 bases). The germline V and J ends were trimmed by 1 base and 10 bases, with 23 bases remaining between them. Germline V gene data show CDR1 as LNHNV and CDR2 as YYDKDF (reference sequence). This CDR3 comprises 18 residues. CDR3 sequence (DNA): TGTGCCACCAGCAGAGCTCCGCCGGGACACACAAACGGCTCACCCCTCCACTTT. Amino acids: CATSRAPPGHTNGSPLHF.

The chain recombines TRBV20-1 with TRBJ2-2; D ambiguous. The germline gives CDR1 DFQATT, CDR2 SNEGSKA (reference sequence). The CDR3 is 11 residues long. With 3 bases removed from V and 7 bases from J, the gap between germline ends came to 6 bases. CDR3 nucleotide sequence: TGCAGTGCTAGTGGTAACGGGGAGCTGTTTTTT. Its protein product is CSASGNGELFF.

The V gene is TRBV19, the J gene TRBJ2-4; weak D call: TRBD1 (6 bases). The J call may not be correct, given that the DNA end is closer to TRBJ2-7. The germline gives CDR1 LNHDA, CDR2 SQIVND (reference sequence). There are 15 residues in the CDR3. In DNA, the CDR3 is TGTGCCAGTAGTATATTGCCAGGGGTAATCTACGAGCAGTACTTC. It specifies CASSILPGVIYEQYF.

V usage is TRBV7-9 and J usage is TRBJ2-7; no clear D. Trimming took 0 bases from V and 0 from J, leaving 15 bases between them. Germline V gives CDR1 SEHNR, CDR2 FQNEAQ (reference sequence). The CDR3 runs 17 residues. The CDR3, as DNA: TGTGCCAGCAGCTTAGCATCAAACGACCTGTACTCCTACGAGCAGTACTTC. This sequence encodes CASSLASNDLYSYEQYF.

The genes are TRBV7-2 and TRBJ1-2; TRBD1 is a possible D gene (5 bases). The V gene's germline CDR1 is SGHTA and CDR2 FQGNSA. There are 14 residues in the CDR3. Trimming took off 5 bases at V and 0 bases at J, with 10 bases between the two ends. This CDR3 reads CASSRDGPNYGYTF. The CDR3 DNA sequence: TGTGCCAGCAGCCGGGACGGGCCTAACTATGGCTACACCTTC.

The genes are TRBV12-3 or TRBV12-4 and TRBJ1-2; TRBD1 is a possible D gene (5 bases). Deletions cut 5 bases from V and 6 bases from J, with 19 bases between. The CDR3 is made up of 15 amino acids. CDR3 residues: CASSPTVPVRHGYTF. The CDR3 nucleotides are TGTGCCAGCAGTCCGACAGTCCCTGTTAGGCATGGCTACACCTTC.

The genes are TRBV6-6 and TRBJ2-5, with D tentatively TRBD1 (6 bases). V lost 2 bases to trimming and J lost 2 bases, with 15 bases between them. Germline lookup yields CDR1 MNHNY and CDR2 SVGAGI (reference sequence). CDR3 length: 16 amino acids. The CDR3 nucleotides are TGTGCCAGCAGTTACCCCCCGAATAGGGGGCAAGAGACCCAGTACTTC. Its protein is CASSYPPNRGQETQYF.

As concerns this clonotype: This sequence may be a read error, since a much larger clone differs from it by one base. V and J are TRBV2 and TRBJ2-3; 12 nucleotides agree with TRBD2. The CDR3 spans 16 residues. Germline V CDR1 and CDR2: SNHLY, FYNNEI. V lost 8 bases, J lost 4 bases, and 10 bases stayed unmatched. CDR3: CASRRLAGGGADTQYF. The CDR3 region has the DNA TGTGCCAGCCGAAGGCTAGCGGGAGGGGGGGCAGATACGCAGTATTTT.

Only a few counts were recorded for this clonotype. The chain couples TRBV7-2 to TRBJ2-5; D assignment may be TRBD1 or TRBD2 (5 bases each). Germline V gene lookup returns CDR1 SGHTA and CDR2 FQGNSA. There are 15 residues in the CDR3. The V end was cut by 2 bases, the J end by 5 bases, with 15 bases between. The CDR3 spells CASSLRRGREETQYF. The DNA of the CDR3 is TGTGCCAGCAGCTTACGTAGGGGACGCGAGGAGACCCAGTACTTC.

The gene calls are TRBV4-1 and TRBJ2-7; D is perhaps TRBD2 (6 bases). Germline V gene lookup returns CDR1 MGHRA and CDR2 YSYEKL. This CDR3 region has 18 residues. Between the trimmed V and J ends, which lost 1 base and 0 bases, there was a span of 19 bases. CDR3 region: CASSQAFGGPASSYEQYF. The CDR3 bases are TGCGCCAGCAGCCAAGCCTTCGGGGGACCGGCCTCCTCCTACGAGCAGTACTTC.